A selection of T cell receptor beta chains follows, all from one sample in a study of blood T cell repertoires in COVID-19. The protocol was immunoSEQ multiplex PCR, while the TCRdb copy is restricted to in-frame clones and leaves out a portion. The table has approximately 290,000 clones, around 87% seen once. The sample was peripheral blood. These receptors originate from a man younger than 30 with active or convalescent COVID-19. The CDR3 runs from the conserved cysteine through the conserved F or W. The order of the fields is V gene, J gene, D gene, clone size, CDR3 protein, CDR3 DNA. A D gene is named only where the DNA matches it firmly. The size entry is marked missing in some rows and otherwise reads once, few, many or a size class.

>TRBV18|TRBJ1-4|.|once
CASSPMGTNEKLFF
TGTGCCAGCTCACCAATGGGCACAAATGAAAAACTGTTTTTT
>TRBV18|TRBJ2-1|TRBD2|.
CASSPSGLAGPVEMQFF
TGTGCCAGCTCACCATCGGGACTAGCGGGTCCAGTTGAAATGCAGTTCTTC
>TRBV6-5|TRBJ1-6|TRBD1|.
CASSLGQANNSPLHF
TGTGCCAGCAGTTTAGGACAGGCAAATAATTCACCCCTCCACTTT
>TRBV6-5|TRBJ1-6|TRBD1|few
CASSHGGQGGSPLHF
TGTGCCAGCAGTCACGGGGGACAGGGTGGCTCACCCCTCCACTTT
>TRBV29-1|TRBJ2-1|TRBD2|.
CSVKGLAGLNEQFF
TGCAGCGTTAAGGGACTAGCGGGATTGAATGAGCAGTTCTTC
>TRBV18|TRBJ1-4|.|.
CASSPTIRDTINEKLFF
TGTGCCAGCTCACCGACTATCCGGGACACCATTAATGAAAAACTGTTTTTT
>TRBV28|TRBJ1-5|.|.
CASISGNQPQHF
TGTGCCAGCATTTCAGGAAATCAGCCCCAGCATTTT
>TRBV6-4|TRBJ2-4|.|.
CASSDSDRKNIQYF
TGTGCCAGCAGTGACTCCGACAGGAAAAACATTCAGTACTTC
>TRBV6-1|TRBJ2-7|.|.
CASSEEIGGALYEQYF
TGTGCCAGCAGTGAAGAGATTGGAGGGGCCCTCTACGAGCAGTACTTC
>TRBV4-1|TRBJ1-2|.|once
CASSQANGYTF
TGCGCCAGCAGCCAAGCTAATGGCTACACCTTC
>TRBV11-2|TRBJ2-7|TRBD1|.
CASSQGQGAYEQYF
TGTGCCAGCAGCCAGGGACAGGGGGCGTACGAGCAGTACTTC
>TRBV12-3/TRBV12-4|TRBJ1-3|.|.
CASNLNRNTIYF
TGTGCCAGCAACCTCAACCGGAACACCATATATTTT
>TRBV7-9|TRBJ1-5|.|.
CASSSPRQPQHF
TGTGCCAGCAGTTCTCCCCGTCAGCCCCAGCATTTT
>TRBV4-3|TRBJ2-7|.|.
CASSQEVARVYEQYF
TGCGCCAGCAGCCAAGAGGTGGCCAGGGTCTACGAGCAGTACTTC
>TRBV4-2|TRBJ1-3|.|few
CASSMQGSFGNTIYF
TGTGCCAGCAGCATGCAGGGGTCTTTTGGAAACACCATATATTTT
>TRBV15|TRBJ2-3|TRBD1|.
CATSNRDSPSDTQYF
TGTGCCACCAGTAACCGGGACAGCCCTTCAGATACGCAGTATTTT
>TRBV15|TRBJ2-2|.|.
CATGHRAPNTGELFF
TGTGCCACCGGACACAGGGCTCCAAACACCGGGGAGCTGTTTTTT
>TRBV27|TRBJ2-7|TRBD1|.
CATSTGAGNEQYF
TGTGCCACCTCGACAGGGGCGGGGAACGAGCAGTACTTC
>TRBV14|TRBJ1-3|TRBD1|.
CASSQDFGQGDDTIYF
TGTGCCAGCAGCCAAGATTTCGGACAGGGGGACGACACCATATATTTT
>TRBV2|TRBJ2-7|.|.
CATVRDKTYEQYF
TGTGCCACCGTTCGGGACAAAACCTACGAGCAGTACTTC
>TRBV18|TRBJ2-3|TRBD1|.
CASSPRTGGTQYF
TGTGCCAGCTCACCACGGACAGGGGGTACGCAGTATTTT
>TRBV4-1|TRBJ2-7|.|.
CASSQARGSPEQYF
TGCGCCAGCAGCCAAGCTCGGGGGAGTCCCGAGCAGTACTTC
>TRBV10-3|TRBJ2-5|TRBD2|.
CAISLTGTSGETQYF
TGTGCCATCAGTCTAACCGGGACTAGCGGAGAGACCCAGTACTTC
>TRBV6-5|TRBJ2-7|.|few
CASNYREVEQYF
TGTGCCAGCAACTACAGGGAAGTCGAGCAGTACTTC
>TRBV21-1|TRBJ2-1|.|.
CASRGQREGRNEQFF
TGTGCCAGCAGGGGCCAGCGGGAGGGCCGGAATGAGCAGTTCTTC
>TRBV14|TRBJ2-3|TRBD2|.
CASSPHRLAGDTQYF
TGTGCCAGCAGCCCTCATCGACTAGCGGGAGATACGCAGTATTTT
>TRBV10-3|TRBJ2-1|TRBD1|.
CAISERTGTGLGEQFF
TGTGCCATCAGTGAGAGGACCGGGACAGGGTTGGGTGAGCAGTTCTTC
>TRBV28|TRBJ2-2|.|few
CASSLGGTHTGELFF
TGTGCCAGCAGTTTGGGTGGGACTCACACCGGGGAGCTGTTTTTT
>TRBV27|TRBJ2-1|.|.
CASSFFDNYNEQFF
TGTGCCAGCAGTTTCTTCGACAATTACAATGAGCAGTTCTTC
>TRBV19|TRBJ2-7|.|.
CASSIEMGAYEQYF
TGTGCCAGTAGTATAGAGATGGGAGCCTACGAGCAGTACTTC
>TRBV5-6|TRBJ1-4|TRBD1|.
CASTPGTANEKLFF
TGTGCCAGCACCCCTGGGACAGCTAATGAAAAACTGTTTTTT